The rows below give T cell receptor beta chains drawn from one sample of a study of shared clonotypes between healthy human individuals. Some clones are missing from TCRdb's copy, which holds only in-frame ones; the method was immunoSEQ multiplex PCR. Of over a million clones detected, around 78% appear once; the ten largest clones hold around 0.6%. Source material: memory CD4+ T cells from PBMCs. These receptors originate from a man younger than 35 in good health. Some clones in this sample may be carry-over from other donors' samples. Both conserved end residues are part of each CDR3. A D gene is named only where the DNA matches it firmly. Clone size is stated in some rows and not others, as once, few, many or a class when expanded.

v_gene: TRBV11-2
j_gene: TRBJ2-7
len: 15
abundance: few
d_gene: NA
CDR3nt: TGTGCCAGCAGTCCGACAGGCCCCAGCTCCTACGAGCAGTACTTC
CDR3aa: CASSPTGPSSYEQYF

v_gene: TRBV2
j_gene: TRBJ2-5
len: 13
abundance: NA
d_gene: TRBD1
CDR3nt: TGTGCCAGCAGTGAACGGGACAGAGAGACCCAGTACTTC
CDR3aa: CASSERDRETQYF

v_gene: TRBV9
j_gene: TRBJ2-4
len: 14
abundance: NA
d_gene: TRBD1
CDR3nt: TGTGCCAGCAGCCCAGCGGGACAGGGTGGCATTCAGTACTTC
CDR3aa: CASSPAGQGGIQYF

v_gene: TRBV19
j_gene: TRBJ2-7
len: 14
abundance: NA
d_gene: NA
CDR3nt: TGTGCCAGTAGTCGGGGCCCCCTCTCCTACGAGCAGTACTTC
CDR3aa: CASSRGPLSYEQYF

v_gene: TRBV4-2
j_gene: TRBJ1-2
len: 12
abundance: NA
d_gene: NA
CDR3nt: TGTGCCAGCAGCCAAGGGAACTATGGCTACACCTTC
CDR3aa: CASSQGNYGYTF

v_gene: TRBV18
j_gene: TRBJ2-7
len: 15
abundance: once
d_gene: TRBD2
CDR3nt: TGTGCCAGCTCACTGGGACTAGCGGGAGAATACGAGCAGTACTTC
CDR3aa: CASSLGLAGEYEQYF

v_gene: TRBV4-2
j_gene: TRBJ2-2
len: 15
abundance: once
d_gene: TRBD2
CDR3nt: TGTGCCAGCAGCCCCGGGGCTAGCGGGAGCGGGGAGCTGTTTTTT
CDR3aa: CASSPGASGSGELFF

v_gene: TRBV7-9
j_gene: TRBJ2-1
len: 15
abundance: NA
d_gene: NA
CDR3nt: TGTGCCAGCAGCTCCTTAGGAGCGCAGTACAATGAGCAGTTCTTC
CDR3aa: CASSSLGAQYNEQFF

v_gene: TRBV7-2
j_gene: TRBJ2-1
len: 15
abundance: NA
d_gene: NA
CDR3nt: TGTGCCAGCAGCTTAGGGGTTATCAGCTACAATGAGCAGTTCTTC
CDR3aa: CASSLGVISYNEQFF

v_gene: TRBV7-9
j_gene: TRBJ2-4
len: 11
abundance: NA
d_gene: NA
CDR3nt: TGTGCCAGCAGCTTGGGAGCCATTCAGTACTTC
CDR3aa: CASSLGAIQYF

v_gene: TRBV5-1
j_gene: TRBJ1-6
len: 17
abundance: NA
d_gene: TRBD1
CDR3nt: TGCGCCAGCAGCTCCGGCCGGGACAGCCTCGATAATTCACCCCTCCACTTT
CDR3aa: CASSSGRDSLDNSPLHF

v_gene: TRBV7-2
j_gene: TRBJ2-3
len: 15
abundance: NA
d_gene: NA
CDR3nt: TGTGCCAGCAGCTTCAGTTCAAGAGGTCCAGATACGCAGTATTTT
CDR3aa: CASSFSSRGPDTQYF

v_gene: TRBV25-1
j_gene: TRBJ1-5
len: 14
abundance: NA
d_gene: NA
CDR3nt: TGTGCCAGCGCAGGGACCACTAGCAATCAGCCCCAGCATTTT
CDR3aa: CASAGTTSNQPQHF

v_gene: TRBV19
j_gene: TRBJ1-2
len: 13
abundance: few
d_gene: NA
CDR3nt: TGTGCCAGTACCGGCAGGCTAAACTATGGCTACACCTTC
CDR3aa: CASTGRLNYGYTF

v_gene: TRBV30
j_gene: TRBJ1-4
len: 14
abundance: NA
d_gene: NA
CDR3nt: TGTGCCTGGCGGGGGACACCCGTGGCGGGAAAACTGTTTTTT
CDR3aa: CAWRGTPVAGKLFF

v_gene: TRBV7-2
j_gene: TRBJ2-1
len: 16
abundance: NA
d_gene: TRBD2
CDR3nt: TGTGCCAGCAGCGTCTCTAGCGGAACGTCTGGGAATGAGCAGTTCTTC
CDR3aa: CASSVSSGTSGNEQFF

v_gene: TRBV4-2
j_gene: TRBJ2-1
len: 12
abundance: NA
d_gene: NA
CDR3nt: TGTGCCAGCAGCACGGGGACCCCCGAGCAGTTCTTC
CDR3aa: CASSTGTPEQFF

v_gene: TRBV6-1
j_gene: TRBJ2-7
len: 15
abundance: NA
d_gene: NA
CDR3nt: TGTGCCAGCAGAGCCAAACAGGGGGGGGCCTACGAGCAGTACTTC
CDR3aa: CASRAKQGGAYEQYF

v_gene: TRBV11-3
j_gene: TRBJ2-1
len: 13
abundance: NA
d_gene: NA
CDR3nt: TGTGCCAGCAGTACTAGCCCGAGGGATGAGCAGTTCTTC
CDR3aa: CASSTSPRDEQFF

v_gene: TRBV5-1
j_gene: TRBJ2-5
len: 14
abundance: NA
d_gene: NA
CDR3nt: TGCGCCAGCAGCCTGGGTTTGGGGCAAGAGACCCAGTACTTC
CDR3aa: CASSLGLGQETQYF

v_gene: TRBV28
j_gene: TRBJ2-5
len: 16
abundance: NA
d_gene: NA
CDR3nt: TGTGCCAGCAGTTTCTTTCCCCCGGGCCGGGAAGAGACCCAGTACTTC
CDR3aa: CASSFFPPGREETQYF

v_gene: TRBV28
j_gene: TRBJ1-2
len: 16
abundance: once
d_gene: NA
CDR3nt: TGTGCCAGCAGTTTAAGTCCGGGGCAGCCGACCTATGGCTACACCTTC
CDR3aa: CASSLSPGQPTYGYTF

v_gene: TRBV7-6
j_gene: TRBJ2-1
len: 16
abundance: NA
d_gene: NA
CDR3nt: TGTGCCAGCAGCTTAATGGGGCAGAGCTCCTACAATGAGCAGTTCTTC
CDR3aa: CASSLMGQSSYNEQFF

v_gene: TRBV29-1
j_gene: TRBJ1-2
len: 11
abundance: NA
d_gene: NA
CDR3nt: TGCAGCGTTGGGGAAAACTATGGCTACACCTTC
CDR3aa: CSVGENYGYTF

v_gene: TRBV7-9
j_gene: TRBJ2-7
len: 12
abundance: NA
d_gene: NA
CDR3nt: TGTGCCAGCAGCCTGATACAGACCCCCCAGTACTTC
CDR3aa: CASSLIQTPQYF

v_gene: TRBV5-1
j_gene: TRBJ2-2
len: 16
abundance: NA
d_gene: NA
CDR3nt: TGCGCCAGCAGCTTGGACCCAGACGTTAACACCGGGGAGCTGTTTTTT
CDR3aa: CASSLDPDVNTGELFF

v_gene: TRBV19
j_gene: TRBJ2-1
len: 16
abundance: NA
d_gene: NA
CDR3nt: TGTGCCAGTAGTATATCCCCGGGATCCTCGAACAATGAGCAGTTCTTC
CDR3aa: CASSISPGSSNNEQFF

v_gene: TRBV25-1
j_gene: TRBJ1-1
len: 13
abundance: NA
d_gene: NA
CDR3nt: TGTGCCAGCAGTTTCGGCGCCCACACTGAAGCTTTCTTT
CDR3aa: CASSFGAHTEAFF

v_gene: TRBV28
j_gene: TRBJ1-5
len: 17
abundance: NA
d_gene: NA
CDR3nt: TGTGCCAGCAGTTCCCCCCCTGGCACCCACGACTATCAGCCCCAGCATTTT
CDR3aa: CASSSPPGTHDYQPQHF

v_gene: TRBV5-1
j_gene: TRBJ2-7
len: 14
abundance: many
d_gene: NA
CDR3nt: TGCGCCAGCAGCCTCGATCTGGGGCTGGGGGAGCAGTACTTC
CDR3aa: CASSLDLGLGEQYF

v_gene: TRBV28
j_gene: TRBJ1-4
len: 13
abundance: NA
d_gene: TRBD1
CDR3nt: TGTGCCAGCAGTAAGGGGGCTGTCGAAAAACTGTTTTTT
CDR3aa: CASSKGAVEKLFF

v_gene: TRBV5-8
j_gene: TRBJ1-2
len: 14
abundance: NA
d_gene: TRBD1
CDR3nt: TGTGCCAGCAGCAACAGGGGCCTCAACTATGGCTACACCTTC
CDR3aa: CASSNRGLNYGYTF

v_gene: TRBV11-3
j_gene: TRBJ2-2
len: 13
abundance: NA
d_gene: NA
CDR3nt: TGTGCCAGCAGCTGGAGCACCTCCGGGGAGCTGTTTTTT
CDR3aa: CASSWSTSGELFF

v_gene: TRBV7-2
j_gene: TRBJ2-7
len: 16
abundance: NA
d_gene: TRBD2
CDR3nt: TGTGCCAGCAGCTTAGCCCCACTAGCGGGAGGCGCCGAGCAGTACTTC
CDR3aa: CASSLAPLAGGAEQYF

v_gene: TRBV4-2
j_gene: TRBJ1-4
len: 15
abundance: NA
d_gene: NA
CDR3nt: TGTGCCAGCAGCCAAGAGGGGGGGACTAATGAAAAACTGTTTTTT
CDR3aa: CASSQEGGTNEKLFF

v_gene: TRBV29-1
j_gene: TRBJ2-3
len: 13
abundance: few
d_gene: NA
CDR3nt: TGCAGCGTTGTAAGGGCCCCCACAGATACGCAGTATTTT
CDR3aa: CSVVRAPTDTQYF

v_gene: TRBV13
j_gene: TRBJ1-3
len: 14
abundance: NA
d_gene: NA
CDR3nt: TGTGCCAGCAGCTTAGCAGGGGTCGGAAACACCATATATTTT
CDR3aa: CASSLAGVGNTIYF

v_gene: TRBV6-6
j_gene: TRBJ1-2
len: 15
abundance: once
d_gene: NA
CDR3nt: TGTGCCAGCAGTTACCGAGGAGACAGGACCTATGGCTACACCTTC
CDR3aa: CASSYRGDRTYGYTF

v_gene: TRBV7-3
j_gene: TRBJ2-5
len: 15
abundance: NA
d_gene: NA
CDR3nt: TGTGCCAGCAGCTTATATCCGACTGGGGGAGAGACCCAGTACTTC
CDR3aa: CASSLYPTGGETQYF

v_gene: TRBV11-2
j_gene: TRBJ2-7
len: 16
abundance: NA
d_gene: NA
CDR3nt: TGTGCCAGCAGACCAATCTTCGGGGTGGATGTGACGGAGCAGTACTTC
CDR3aa: CASRPIFGVDVTEQYF

v_gene: TRBV20-1
j_gene: TRBJ1-4
len: 11
abundance: many
d_gene: TRBD1
CDR3nt: TGCAGTGCTGGGGGACAGGGAGGGCTGTTTTTT
CDR3aa: CSAGGQGGLFF

v_gene: TRBV28
j_gene: TRBJ2-1
len: 12
abundance: once
d_gene: TRBD1
CDR3nt: TGTGCCAGCAGTTTCCCGACAGGGGCGCAGTTCTTC
CDR3aa: CASSFPTGAQFF

v_gene: TRBV4-3
j_gene: TRBJ2-3
len: 15
abundance: NA
d_gene: NA
CDR3nt: TGCGCCAGCAGCCAGGGGGCGCCTCTCACAGATACGCAGTATTTT
CDR3aa: CASSQGAPLTDTQYF

v_gene: TRBV27
j_gene: TRBJ1-3
len: 13
abundance: few
d_gene: NA
CDR3nt: TGTGCCAGCAGGGGGTCCTCTGGAAACACCATATATTTT
CDR3aa: CASRGSSGNTIYF

v_gene: TRBV28
j_gene: TRBJ2-1
len: 15
abundance: NA
d_gene: TRBD2
CDR3nt: TGTGCCAGCAGTCCAGGGACTAGCGCCTACAATGAGCAGTTCTTC
CDR3aa: CASSPGTSAYNEQFF

v_gene: TRBV5-5
j_gene: TRBJ2-2
len: 16
abundance: NA
d_gene: NA
CDR3nt: TGTGCCAGCAGCTTGGGAGACGGGAGGAACACCGGGGAGCTGTTTTTT
CDR3aa: CASSLGDGRNTGELFF

v_gene: TRBV11-3
j_gene: TRBJ2-2
len: 17
abundance: NA
d_gene: NA
CDR3nt: TGTGCCAGCAGCTTAAGGCCACTAACGGGAGTGACCGGGGAGCTGTTTTTT
CDR3aa: CASSLRPLTGVTGELFF

v_gene: TRBV14
j_gene: TRBJ1-2
len: 12
abundance: once
d_gene: NA
CDR3nt: TGTGCCAGCAGCTGGTCGAGTGGTGGCTACACCTTC
CDR3aa: CASSWSSGGYTF

v_gene: TRBV19
j_gene: TRBJ2-7
len: 16
abundance: NA
d_gene: NA
CDR3nt: TGTGCCAGTAGTGAGTCGACGGGCTATAACAACTACGAGCAGTACTTC
CDR3aa: CASSESTGYNNYEQYF

v_gene: TRBV28
j_gene: TRBJ1-2
len: 15
abundance: few
d_gene: NA
CDR3nt: TGTGCCAGCAGTTTATTGAACTTTCAGGGAGGAGGCTACACCTTC
CDR3aa: CASSLLNFQGGGYTF

v_gene: TRBV4-1
j_gene: TRBJ1-4
len: 15
abundance: NA
d_gene: TRBD1
CDR3nt: TGCGCCAGCAGTCGGGGACAGGGGAAAGGCGAAAAACTGTTTTTT
CDR3aa: CASSRGQGKGEKLFF

v_gene: TRBV6-1
j_gene: TRBJ2-2
len: 15
abundance: NA
d_gene: TRBD1
CDR3nt: TGTGCCAGCAGCGGGACAGGGTATTTCTCCGGGGAGCTGTTTTTT
CDR3aa: CASSGTGYFSGELFF

v_gene: TRBV6-4
j_gene: TRBJ1-2
len: 16
abundance: NA
d_gene: TRBD1
CDR3nt: TGTGCCAGCACCGTCCCGGGACAGGAAGCTAACTATGGCTACACCTTC
CDR3aa: CASTVPGQEANYGYTF

v_gene: TRBV2
j_gene: TRBJ2-3
len: 15
abundance: once
d_gene: TRBD2
CDR3nt: TGTGCCAGCAGCCCCTCTAGCGGGAGGCTAAATACGCAGTATTTT
CDR3aa: CASSPSSGRLNTQYF

v_gene: TRBV18
j_gene: TRBJ2-1
len: 16
abundance: NA
d_gene: NA
CDR3nt: TGTGCCAGCTCACAAACACCAAGGGGCGGGTACAATGAGCAGTTCTTC
CDR3aa: CASSQTPRGGYNEQFF

v_gene: TRBV29-1
j_gene: TRBJ2-3
len: 12
abundance: NA
d_gene: NA
CDR3nt: TGCAGCGCCCAACCCAGCACAGATACGCAGTATTTT
CDR3aa: CSAQPSTDTQYF

v_gene: TRBV14
j_gene: TRBJ2-5
len: 16
abundance: NA
d_gene: NA
CDR3nt: TGTGCCAGCAGCCCTAGGTTTGGCAGGGCGGAGGAGACCCAGTACTTC
CDR3aa: CASSPRFGRAEETQYF

v_gene: TRBV18
j_gene: TRBJ2-3
len: 11
abundance: few
d_gene: NA
CDR3nt: TGTGCCAGCTCCTCCACAGATACGCAGTATTTT
CDR3aa: CASSSTDTQYF

v_gene: TRBV28
j_gene: TRBJ1-5
len: 15
abundance: NA
d_gene: NA
CDR3nt: TGTGCCAGCAGTCGACCTCGGCAGGGAAAGCAGCCCCAGCATTTT
CDR3aa: CASSRPRQGKQPQHF